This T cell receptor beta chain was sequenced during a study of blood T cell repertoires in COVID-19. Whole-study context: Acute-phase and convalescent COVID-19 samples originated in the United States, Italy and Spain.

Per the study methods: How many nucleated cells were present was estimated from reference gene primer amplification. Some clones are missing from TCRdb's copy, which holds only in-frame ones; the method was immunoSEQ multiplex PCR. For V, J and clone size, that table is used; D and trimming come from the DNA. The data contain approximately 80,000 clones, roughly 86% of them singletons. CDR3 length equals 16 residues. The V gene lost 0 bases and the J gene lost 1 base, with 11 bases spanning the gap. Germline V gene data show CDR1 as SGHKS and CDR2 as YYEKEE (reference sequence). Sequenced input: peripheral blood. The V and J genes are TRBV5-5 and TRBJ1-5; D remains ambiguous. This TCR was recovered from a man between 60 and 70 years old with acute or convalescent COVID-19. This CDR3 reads CASSLAPQNSNQPQHF. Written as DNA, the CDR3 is TGTGCCAGCAGCTTGGCCCCGCAGAACAGCAATCAGCCCCAGCATTTT.